The text below deals with one T cell receptor (beta chain). Its antigen is not known. The source of the sample is a study of cytomegalovirus exposure and HLA in healthy donors. Study-level points and caveats: Most TCR sequences were rare, but some public TCRs occurred in many donors. A few CMV-associated chains were confirmed in vitro to be specific for CMV antigens.

Donors were drawn from the roughly 120-subject validation cohort, separate from the roughly 700-subject first cohort. TCRdb's table, derived via immunoSEQ multiplex PCR, lists solely in-frame clones and lacks some. The repertoire holds about 110,000 clones, about 94% seen once, with around 0.65% in the top ten. The sample consisted of PBMCs. The clonotype comes from a woman younger than 35 in good health and CMV-seronegative.

CDR3 sequence reads: CASSPDRVAAGNTIYF. CDR3 in DNA: TGTGCCAGCTCACCCGACAGGGTAGCTGCTGGAAACACCATATATTTT. This chain joins TRBV18 and TRBJ1-3; 7 nucleotides match TRBD1. The trim removed 3 bases at V and 2 bases at J, leaving 7 bases unmatched. The CDR3 spans 16 residues. Per the germline V gene, CDR1 is KGHSH and CDR2 is LQKENI.